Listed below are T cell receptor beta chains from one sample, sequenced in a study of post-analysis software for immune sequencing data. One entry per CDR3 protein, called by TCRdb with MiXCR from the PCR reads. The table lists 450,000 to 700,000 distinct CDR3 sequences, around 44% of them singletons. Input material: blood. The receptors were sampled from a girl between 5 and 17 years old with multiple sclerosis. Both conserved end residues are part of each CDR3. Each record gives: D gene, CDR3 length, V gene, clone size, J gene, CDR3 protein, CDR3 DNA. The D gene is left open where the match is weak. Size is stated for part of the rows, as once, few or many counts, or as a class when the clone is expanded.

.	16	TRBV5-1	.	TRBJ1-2	CASSLSLAGLNYGYTF	TGCGCCAGCAGCTTGTCTCTAGCGGGACTAAACTATGGCTACACCTTC
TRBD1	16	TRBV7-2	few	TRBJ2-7	CASSLEPLGQNGEQYF	TGTGCCAGCAGCTTAGAGCCTCTGGGACAGAATGGAGAGCAGTACTTC
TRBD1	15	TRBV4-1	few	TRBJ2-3	CASSQVEQGGDTQYF	TGCGCCAGCAGCCAAGTCGAACAGGGGGGAGATACGCAGTATTTT
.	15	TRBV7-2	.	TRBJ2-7	CASSLFRWASYEQYF	TGTGCCAGCAGCTTGTTCCGGTGGGCATCCTACGAGCAGTACTTC
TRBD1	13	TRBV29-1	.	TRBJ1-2	CSAWDSSNYGYTF	TGCAGCGCTTGGGACAGCTCTAACTATGGCTACACCTTC
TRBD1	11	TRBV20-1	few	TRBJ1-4	CSAPREGAMFF	TGCAGTGCCCCGCGGGAGGGGGCGATGTTTTTT
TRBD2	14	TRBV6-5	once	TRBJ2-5	CASSGLAGSDEQYF	TGTGCCAGCAGTGGACTAGCGGGATCGGATGAGCAGTACTTC
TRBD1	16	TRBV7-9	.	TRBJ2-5	CASSLGTGSGQETQYF	TGTGCCAGCAGCCTGGGGACAGGGTCAGGACAAGAGACCCAGTACTTC
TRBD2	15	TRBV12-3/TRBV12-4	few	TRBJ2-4	CASNLSGGLKNIQYF	TGTGCCAGCAACCTTAGCGGGGGGCTCAAAAACATTCAGTACTTC
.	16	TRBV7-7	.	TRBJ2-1	CASSPRGGGPYNEQFF	TGTGCTAGCAGCCCCCGAGGAGGGGGTCCTTACAATGAGCAGTTCTTC
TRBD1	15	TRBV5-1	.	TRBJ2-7	CASSLAGTAVNEQYF	TGCGCCAGCAGCTTGGCCGGGACAGCCGTTAACGAGCAGTACTTC
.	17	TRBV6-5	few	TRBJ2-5	CASSYRFTGRGQETQYF	TGTGCCAGCAGTTACAGGTTCACAGGACGGGGGCAAGAGACCCAGTACTTC
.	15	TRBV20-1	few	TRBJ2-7	CSARVRGFLTYEQYF	TGCAGTGCTAGAGTGCGGGGCTTCCTAACCTACGAGCAGTACTTC
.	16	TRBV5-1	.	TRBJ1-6	CASSYTTGTENSPLHF	TGCGCCAGCAGTTACACCACCGGGACGGAGAATTCACCCCTCCACTTT
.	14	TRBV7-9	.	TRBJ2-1	CASSWTEGWDEQFF	TGTGCCAGCAGCTGGACGGAGGGTTGGGATGAGCAGTTCTTC
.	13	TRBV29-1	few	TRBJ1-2	CSVRQETNYGYTF	TGCAGCGTCCGACAGGAAACTAACTATGGCTACACCTTC
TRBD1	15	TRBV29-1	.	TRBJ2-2	CSVSGQGPNTGELFF	TGCAGCGTTTCCGGACAGGGCCCGAACACCGGGGAGCTGTTTTTT
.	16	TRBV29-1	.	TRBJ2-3	CSVESPVGDRTDTQYF	TGCAGCGTTGAATCACCGGTAGGAGATCGCACAGATACGCAGTATTTT
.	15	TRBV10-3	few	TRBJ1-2	CAISATGEGAYGYTF	TGTGCCATCAGTGCAACGGGGGAGGGTGCCTATGGCTACACCTTC
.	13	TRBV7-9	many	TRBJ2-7	CASSLELRYEQYF	TGCGCCAGCAGCTTGGAACTGAGGTACGAGCAGTACTTC
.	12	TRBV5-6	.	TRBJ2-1	CASSSSVFEQFF	TGTGCCAGCAGCTCCTCGGTCTTTGAGCAGTTCTTC
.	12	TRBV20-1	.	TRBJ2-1	CSARDYSNEQFF	TGCAGTGCTAGAGATTACAGCAATGAGCAGTTCTTC
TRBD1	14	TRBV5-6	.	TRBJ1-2	CASSVKGQSYGYTF	TGTGCCAGCAGCGTAAAGGGACAGTCCTATGGCTACACCTTC
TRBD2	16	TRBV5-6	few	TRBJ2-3	CASSVTSGSPTDTQYF	TGTGCCAGCAGCGTCACTAGCGGGAGCCCCACAGATACGCAGTATTTT
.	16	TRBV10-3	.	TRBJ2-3	CAIRRPTGSPTDTQYF	TGTGCCATCAGAAGACCTACAGGGTCCCCCACAGATACGCAGTATTTT
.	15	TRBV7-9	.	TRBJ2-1	CASSLNQSPYNEQFF	TGTGCCAGCAGCTTAAACCAAAGCCCCTACAATGAGCAGTTCTTC
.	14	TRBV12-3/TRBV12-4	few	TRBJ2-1	CASSPRPVDNEQFF	TGTGCCAGCAGCCCCCGCCCCGTGGACAATGAGCAGTTCTTC
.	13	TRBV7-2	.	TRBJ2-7	CASSLWVSYEQYF	TGTGCCAGCAGCTTATGGGTGTCCTACGAGCAGTACTTC
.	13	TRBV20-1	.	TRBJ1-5	CSAGTGFNQPQHF	TGCAGTGCGGGTACAGGGTTCAATCAGCCCCAGCATTTT
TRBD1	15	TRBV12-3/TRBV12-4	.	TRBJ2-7	CASSPGQGPTYEQYF	TGTGCCAGCAGTCCAGGACAGGGGCCAACCTACGAGCAGTACTTC
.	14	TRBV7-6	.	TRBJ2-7	CASSLHGATYEQYF	TGTGCCAGCAGCTTACACGGGGCAACCTACGAGCAGTACTTC
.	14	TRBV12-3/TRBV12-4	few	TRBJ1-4	CASREGVVNEKLFF	TGTGCCAGCAGGGAGGGTGTAGTTAATGAAAAACTGTTTTTT
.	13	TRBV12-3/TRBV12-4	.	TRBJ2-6	CASSFEYANVLTF	TGTGCCAGCAGTTTTGAGTACGCCAACGTCCTGACTTTC
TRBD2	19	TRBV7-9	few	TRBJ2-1	CASSLPGLAGGRTYNEQFF	TGTGCCAGCAGCTTACCCGGACTAGCGGGGGGGAGGACCTACAATGAGCAGTTCTTC
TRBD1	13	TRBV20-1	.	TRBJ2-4	CSAPGQGENIQYF	TGCAGTGCGCCCGGACAGGGCGAAAACATTCAGTACTTC
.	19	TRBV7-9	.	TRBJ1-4	CASSDGPGLMQSSWGKLFF	TGTGCCAGCAGCGATGGACCGGGATTGATGCAATCCTCATGGGGGAAACTGTTTTTT
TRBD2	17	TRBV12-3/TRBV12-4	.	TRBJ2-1	CASSLQLAGVLGDEQFF	TGTGCCAGCAGTTTACAACTAGCGGGAGTCTTGGGGGATGAGCAGTTCTTC